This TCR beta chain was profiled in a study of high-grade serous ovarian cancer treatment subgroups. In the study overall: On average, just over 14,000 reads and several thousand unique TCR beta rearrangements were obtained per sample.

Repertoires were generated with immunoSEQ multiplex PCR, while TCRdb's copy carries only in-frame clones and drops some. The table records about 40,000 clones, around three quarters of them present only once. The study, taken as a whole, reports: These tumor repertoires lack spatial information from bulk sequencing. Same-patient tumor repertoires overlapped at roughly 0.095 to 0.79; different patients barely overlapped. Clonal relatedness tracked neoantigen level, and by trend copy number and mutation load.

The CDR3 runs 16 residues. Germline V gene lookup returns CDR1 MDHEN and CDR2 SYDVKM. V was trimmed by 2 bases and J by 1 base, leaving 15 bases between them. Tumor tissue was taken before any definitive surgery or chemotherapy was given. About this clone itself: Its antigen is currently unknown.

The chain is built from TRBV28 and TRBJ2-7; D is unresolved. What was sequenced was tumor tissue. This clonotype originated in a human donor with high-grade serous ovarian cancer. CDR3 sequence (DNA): TGTGCCAGCAGTTTAAATTCCGGACCTCGATCCTACGAGCAGTACTTC. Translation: CASSLNSGPRSYEQYF.